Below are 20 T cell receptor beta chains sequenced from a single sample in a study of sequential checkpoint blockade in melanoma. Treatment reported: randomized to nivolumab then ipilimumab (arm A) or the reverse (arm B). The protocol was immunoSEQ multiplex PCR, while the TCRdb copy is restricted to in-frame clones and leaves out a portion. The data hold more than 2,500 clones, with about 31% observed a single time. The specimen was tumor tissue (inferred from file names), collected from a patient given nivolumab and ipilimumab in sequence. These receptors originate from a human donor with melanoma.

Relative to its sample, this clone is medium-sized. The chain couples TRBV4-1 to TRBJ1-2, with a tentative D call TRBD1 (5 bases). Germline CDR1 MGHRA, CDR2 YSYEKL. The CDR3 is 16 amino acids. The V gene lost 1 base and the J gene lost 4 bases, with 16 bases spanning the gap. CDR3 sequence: CASSQVTTGTAYGYTF. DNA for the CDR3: TGCGCCAGCAGCCAAGTAACTACCGGGACGGCCTATGGCTACACCTTC.

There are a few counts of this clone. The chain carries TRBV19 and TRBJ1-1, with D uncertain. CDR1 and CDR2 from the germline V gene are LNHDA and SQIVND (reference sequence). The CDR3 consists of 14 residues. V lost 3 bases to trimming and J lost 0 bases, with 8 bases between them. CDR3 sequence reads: CASSMRDLNTEAFF. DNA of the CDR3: TGTGCCAGTAGTATGCGGGATCTGAACACTGAAGCTTTCTTT.

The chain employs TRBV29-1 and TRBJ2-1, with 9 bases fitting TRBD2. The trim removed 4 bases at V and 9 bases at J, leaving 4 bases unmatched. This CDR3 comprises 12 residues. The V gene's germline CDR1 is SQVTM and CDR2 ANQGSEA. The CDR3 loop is CSVGREGSEQFF. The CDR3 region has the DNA TGCAGCGTTGGGCGGGAGGGCAGTGAGCAGTTCTTC.

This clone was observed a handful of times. DNA of the CDR3: TGTGCCAGCAGTGTTGCATCGGACAGCGAACTTCAAGAGACCCAGTACTTC. This encodes CASSVASDSELQETQYF. The V and J genes are TRBV6-8 and TRBJ2-5, with D possibly being TRBD1 (6 bases). This CDR3 is built from 17 residues. Between the trimmed V and J ends, which lost 5 bases and 2 bases, there was a span of 21 bases. Germline CDR1 MNHGY, CDR2 SAAAGT.

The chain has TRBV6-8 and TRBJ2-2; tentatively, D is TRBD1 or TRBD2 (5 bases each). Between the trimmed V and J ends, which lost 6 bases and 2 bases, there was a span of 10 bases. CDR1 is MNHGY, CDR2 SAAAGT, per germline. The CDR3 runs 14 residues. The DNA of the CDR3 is TGTGCCAGCAGGCCGGGACCAAACACCGGGGAGCTGTTTTTT. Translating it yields CASRPGPNTGELFF.

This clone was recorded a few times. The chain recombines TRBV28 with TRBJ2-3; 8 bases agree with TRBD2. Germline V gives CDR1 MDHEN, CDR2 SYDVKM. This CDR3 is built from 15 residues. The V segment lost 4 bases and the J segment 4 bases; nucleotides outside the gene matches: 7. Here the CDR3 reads CASSWAAGESDTQYF. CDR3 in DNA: TGTGCCAGCAGTTGGGCAGCGGGAGAATCAGATACGCAGTATTTT.

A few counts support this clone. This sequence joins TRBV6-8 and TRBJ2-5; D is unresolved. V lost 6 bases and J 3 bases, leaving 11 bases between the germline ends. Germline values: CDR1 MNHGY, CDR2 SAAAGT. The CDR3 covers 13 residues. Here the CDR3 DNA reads TGTGCCAGCAGAACGAGGATGGAAGAGACCCAGTACTTC. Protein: CASRTRMEETQYF.

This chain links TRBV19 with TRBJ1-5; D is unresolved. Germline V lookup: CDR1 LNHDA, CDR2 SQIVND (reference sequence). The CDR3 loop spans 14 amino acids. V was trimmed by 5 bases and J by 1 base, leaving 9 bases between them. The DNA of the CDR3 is TGTGCCAGTAGTCGATTGGGAAGCAATCAGCCCCAGCATTTT. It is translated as CASSRLGSNQPQHF.

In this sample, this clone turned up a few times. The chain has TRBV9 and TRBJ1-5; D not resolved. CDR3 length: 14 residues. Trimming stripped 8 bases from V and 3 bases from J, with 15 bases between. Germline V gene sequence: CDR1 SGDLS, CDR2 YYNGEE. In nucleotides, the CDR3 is TGTGCCAGTCGGCATGAGGAATTCAATCAGCCCCAGCATTTT. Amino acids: CASRHEEFNQPQHF.

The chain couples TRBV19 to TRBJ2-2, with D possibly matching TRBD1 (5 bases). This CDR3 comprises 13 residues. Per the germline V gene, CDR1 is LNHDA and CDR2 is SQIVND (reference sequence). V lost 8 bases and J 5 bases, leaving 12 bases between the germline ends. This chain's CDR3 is CASQTKGTGELFF. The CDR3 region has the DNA TGTGCCAGTCAGACGAAGGGGACCGGGGAGCTGTTTTTT.

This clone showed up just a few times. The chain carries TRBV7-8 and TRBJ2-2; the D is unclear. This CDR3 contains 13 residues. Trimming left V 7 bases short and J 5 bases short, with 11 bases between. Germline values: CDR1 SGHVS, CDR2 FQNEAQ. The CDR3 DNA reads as TGTGCCAGCAACTTGCTCAATACCGGGGAGCTGTTTTTT. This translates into CASNLLNTGELFF.

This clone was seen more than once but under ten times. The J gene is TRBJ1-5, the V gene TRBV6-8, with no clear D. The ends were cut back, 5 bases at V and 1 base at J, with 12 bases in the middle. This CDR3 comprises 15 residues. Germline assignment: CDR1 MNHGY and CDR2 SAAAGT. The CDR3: CASSLTAPSNQPQHF. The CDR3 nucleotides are TGTGCCAGCAGTCTTACAGCACCGAGCAATCAGCCCCAGCATTTT.

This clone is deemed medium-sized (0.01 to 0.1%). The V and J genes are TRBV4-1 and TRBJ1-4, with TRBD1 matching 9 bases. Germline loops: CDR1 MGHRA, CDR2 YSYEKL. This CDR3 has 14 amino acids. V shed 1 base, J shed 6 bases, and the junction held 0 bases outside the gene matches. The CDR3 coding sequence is TGCGCCAGCAGCCAAGGGACAGGGGATGAAAAACTGTTTTTT. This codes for CASSQGTGDEKLFF.

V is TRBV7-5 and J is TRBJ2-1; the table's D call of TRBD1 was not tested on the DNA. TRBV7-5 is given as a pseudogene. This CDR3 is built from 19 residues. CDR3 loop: CASSSAVGGPGQTYNEQFF. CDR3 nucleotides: TGTGCCAGCAGCTCGGCCGTGGGGGGTCCGGGACAGACCTACAATGAGCAGTTCTTC.

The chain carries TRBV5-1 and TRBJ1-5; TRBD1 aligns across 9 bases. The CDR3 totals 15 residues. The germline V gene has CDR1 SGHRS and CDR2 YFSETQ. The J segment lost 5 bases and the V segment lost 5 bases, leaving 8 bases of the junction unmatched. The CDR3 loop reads CASRETGGADQPQHF. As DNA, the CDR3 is TGCGCCAGCAGGGAAACAGGGGGCGCCGATCAGCCCCAGCATTTT.

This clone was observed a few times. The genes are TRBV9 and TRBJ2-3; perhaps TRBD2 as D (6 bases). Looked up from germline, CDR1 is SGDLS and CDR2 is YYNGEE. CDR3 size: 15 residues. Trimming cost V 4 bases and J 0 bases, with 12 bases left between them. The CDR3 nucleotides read TGTGCCAGCAGCAGGGCGGGGCCTAGCACAGATACGCAGTATTTT. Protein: CASSRAGPSTDTQYF.

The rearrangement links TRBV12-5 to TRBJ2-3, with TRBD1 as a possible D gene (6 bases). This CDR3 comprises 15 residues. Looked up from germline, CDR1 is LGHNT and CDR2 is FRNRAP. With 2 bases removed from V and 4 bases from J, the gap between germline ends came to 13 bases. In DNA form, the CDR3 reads TGTGCTAGTGGTTTGAGGGGGAGAGGCCCAGATACGCAGTATTTT. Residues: CASGLRGRGPDTQYF.

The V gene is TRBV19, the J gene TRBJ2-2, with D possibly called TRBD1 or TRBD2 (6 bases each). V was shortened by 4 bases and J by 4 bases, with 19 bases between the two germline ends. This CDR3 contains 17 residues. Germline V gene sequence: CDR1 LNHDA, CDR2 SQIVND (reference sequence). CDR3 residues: CASSRGFSGGGTGELFF. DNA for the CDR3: TGTGCCAGTAGTAGGGGTTTTAGCGGAGGGGGCACCGGGGAGCTGTTTTTT.

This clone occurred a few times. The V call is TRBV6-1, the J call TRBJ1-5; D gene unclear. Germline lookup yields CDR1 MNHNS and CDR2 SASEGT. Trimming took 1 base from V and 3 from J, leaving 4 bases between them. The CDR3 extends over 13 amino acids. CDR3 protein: CASSEDPNQPQHF. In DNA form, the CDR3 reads TGTGCCAGCAGTGAAGACCCCAATCAGCCCCAGCATTTT.

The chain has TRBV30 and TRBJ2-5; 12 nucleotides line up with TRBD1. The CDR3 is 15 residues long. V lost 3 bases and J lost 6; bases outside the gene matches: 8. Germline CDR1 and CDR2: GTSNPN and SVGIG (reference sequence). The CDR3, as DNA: TGTGCCTGGAGACGAGGGACAGGGGGCAAGAAGACCCAGTACTTC. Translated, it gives CAWRRGTGGKKTQYF. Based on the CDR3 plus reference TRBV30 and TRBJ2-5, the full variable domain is SQTIHQWPATLVQPVGSPLSLECTVEGTSNPNLYWYRQAAGRGLQLLFYSVGIGQISSEVPQNLSASRPQDRQFILSSKKLLLSDSGFYLCAWRRGTGGKKTQYFGPGTRLLVL.